The sequence of this T cell receptor (beta chain) was determined in a study of CD4 T cells in relation to SARS-CoV-2 and coronaviruses. For the study at large: ViraFEST: roughly ten-day antigen culture of PBMCs, then TCR beta CDR3 sequencing. Controls used an HIV-1 Nef peptide pool or no peptide.

Per the germline V gene, CDR1 is MNHEY and CDR2 is SMNVEV (reference sequence). CDR3 length: 13 residues. With 5 bases removed from V and 5 bases from J, the gap between germline ends came to 12 bases. Remarks on this clone: Its specificity is not known.

The unexposed donors gave CD4+ T cells in about 2010-2019, prior to COVID-19. CD4+ T cells were isolated from the cells after around 11 days of culture. Sequenced by immunoSEQ multiplex PCR; TCRdb stores in-frame clones only, minus some. Among 19,000 or so clones, around 73% were seen once, and the ten largest hold approximately 19%. The rearrangement joins TRBV27 to TRBJ1-1; no firm D call. The specimen sequenced was CD4+ T cells from PBMCs, cultured in vitro. This TCR derives from a human donor in good health. CDR3: CASSPEVATEAFF. The CDR3 DNA follows: TGTGCCAGCAGTCCCGAGGTTGCAACTGAAGCTTTCTTT.